This T cell receptor beta chain was found in a study of OX40 agonist ivuxolimab in advanced cancers. Study-level background: The costimulatory receptor OX40 (CD134) was targeted by ivuxolimab, a fully human IgG2 agonistic monoclonal antibody. Intravenous ivuxolimab was administered to patients every 2 weeks at six dose levels: 0.01, 0.1, 0.3, 1.5, 3 and 10 mg/kg. Of the approximately 53 patients in dose escalation, about 20 had hepatocellular carcinoma, around 15 had melanoma, 9 had renal cell carcinoma and 9 had head and neck cancer. A male proportion of roughly 80% and a mean age of approximately 62 years, ranging from about 23 to 79, were recorded for the dose-escalation cohort. Prior anti-PD-1, anti-PD-L1 or anti-CTLA-4 therapy was permitted, and checkpoint inhibitors had been received by 30% to 40% of dose-escalation patients. Partial responses were achieved by three dose-escalation patients, of whom one had hepatocellular carcinoma and two had cutaneous melanoma. Peripheral TCRbeta sequencing was intended to test whether TCR sequence diversity was altered and clonal T-cell expansion was caused by ivuxolimab. The paper describes the monotherapy dose-escalation part (N of about 54 patients) of the phase I trial of ivuxolimab.

Broad study findings and their caveats: At doses of 0.1 to 3.0 mg/kg, clonal expansion of both CD4+ and CD8+ T cells in blood was seen between baseline and week 6. The antigen specificity of the peripheral T cells that underwent clonal expansion was not determined. Partial responders in the 0.1-3.0 mg/kg groups had among the lowest normalized peripheral clonal expansion, especially among CD8+ T cells. Low levels of normalized T-cell clonal expansion were also shown by some nonresponding patients. After ivuxolimab, expanded clones were on average more numerous among CD8+ T cells than among CD4+ T cells.

Genomic DNA was isolated from the sorted cells so that the TCRbeta CDR3 region could be sequenced. The immunoSEQ Assay was used for sequencing of TCRbeta CDR3 regions. Here the immuneACCESS table is served through TCRdb, limited to in-frame sequences with V and J called. Missing clones are a known gap in these copies; in checked studies unresolved V genes cover under half, and the rest lacks a known reason. For this sample there are about 60,000 clones; about 90% appear just once. The ten biggest clones cover about 14% of the sample. On this clone: Its binding antigen is unknown. The input lacks base qualities; no much larger clone sits a single base away.

V trim: 7 bases; J trim: 2 bases; unmatched bases: 3. The CDR3 holds 15 amino acids from the cysteine to the phenylalanine. CDR3 DNA only is kept here, 45 bases in frame from base 1. CDR1 and CDR2, per the germline V gene, are SNHLY and FYNNEI. Patients with a history of autoimmune disease or receiving systemic immunosuppression were excluded from the trial. Peripheral blood for TCR sequencing was drawn from every dose cohort at baseline, at cycle 4 day 1 and at cycle 7 day 1. The samples were taken from a phase I, first-in-human, multicenter, open-label dose-escalation trial of ivuxolimab. Adults with locally advanced or metastatic melanoma, renal cell, hepatocellular, or head and neck squamous cell carcinoma were enrolled in the trial. Before TCR sequencing, CD4+ and CD8+ T cells were separately sorted from peripheral blood.

The clonotype originates from an adult with an advanced solid tumor such as melanoma, head and neck, liver or kidney cancer. Material: CD4+ or CD8+ T cells sorted from blood, obtained in a trial of the OX40 agonist ivuxolimab. The chain links TRBV2 with TRBJ2-1; TRBD2 lines up with 12 middle nucleotides. The DNA is as follows: TGTGCCAGCAAACTAGCGGGAGGTGCCTACAATGAGCAGTTCTTC. Translated, it reads CASKLAGGAYNEQFF.